This T cell receptor (beta chain) appears in the sequencing data of a study of shared clonotypes between healthy human individuals. CDR1 ENHRY and CDR2 SYGVKD come from the germline V gene. This CDR3 comprises 13 residues. V was clipped by 4 bases and J by 9 bases; unmatched bases: 5. Study conclusions and caveats: Clonotypes that were shared across a few donors made up about 5.1% of naive CD4 clonotypes. Generation probability values for non-shared clonotypes were lower than those for clonotypes shared by all four donors.

Libraries were prepared by immunoSEQ multiplex PCR; TCRdb keeps only in-frame clonotypes and omits some of them. This sample has some 2,400,000 clones, with under 97% found just once. About this clone: Its antigen remains unidentified.

This clonotype was obtained from a man aged 18 to 35 in good health. V gene TRBV10-3 combines with J gene TRBJ2-1; 8 bases align to TRBD1. Sequencing used naive CD4+ T cells sorted from blood. The subset was: CD45RA+ positively selected. CDR3 in DNA: TGTGCCATCAGTGGAGACAGGGGAGGTGAGCAGTTCTTC. Amino acid sequence: CAISGDRGGEQFF.